Below are 24 T cell receptor beta chains sequenced from a single sample in a study of blood T cell repertoires in COVID-19. Method: immunoSEQ multiplex PCR; TCRdb's copy keeps in-frame clones and lacks some. The sample contains around 130,000 clones, approximately 84% of which appear only once. Sequencing was performed on peripheral blood. These receptors all stem from a human donor in a cohort sampled during active COVID-19.

The J gene is TRBJ2-7, the V gene TRBV7-9; the D gene is possibly TRBD2 (6 bases). The CDR3 sequence is 15 residues long. Trimming shortened V by 3 bases and J by 6 bases, and 18 bases separated the two germline ends. CDR1 is SEHNR and CDR2 is FQNEAQ in the germline V gene (reference sequence). CDR3 residues: CASSFNPGRAGEQYF. The CDR3 nucleotides read TGTGCCAGCAGCTTCAATCCAGGGCGAGCGGGCGAGCAGTACTTC.

V and J are TRBV6-5 and TRBJ1-1; 12 bases are shared with TRBD1. The CDR3 has 16 amino acids. Germline CDR1 and CDR2: MNHEY and SVGAGI. Unmatched junction bases numbered 7, after V lost 4 bases and J lost 4 bases. The CDR3 reads CASSSTGTGGVTEAFF. The DNA of the CDR3 is TGTGCCAGCAGTTCCACCGGGACAGGGGGCGTCACTGAAGCTTTCTTT.

In this sample, this clone turned up a few times. This chain connects TRBV3-1 (or the pseudogene TRBV3-2) to TRBJ1-3, with D unclear. Deletions cut 1 base from V and 4 bases from J, with 8 bases between. The CDR3 is 14 residues long. The germline V gene has CDR1 LGHDT and CDR2 YNNKEL (reference sequence). This CDR3 is CASSQASGGNTIYF. The DNA of the CDR3 is TGTGCCAGCAGCCAAGCCTCGGGGGGAAACACCATATATTTT.

The chain combines TRBV9 with TRBJ2-3; D gene unclear. The CDR3 loop spans 15 amino acids. Deletions cut 4 bases from V and 1 base from J, with 13 bases between. Germline lookup yields CDR1 SGDLS and CDR2 YYNGEE. The CDR3 region is CASSSRGTGTDTQYF. The CDR3 nucleotides are TGTGCCAGCAGCTCCCGTGGTACGGGCACAGATACGCAGTATTTT. Using reference TRBV9 and TRBJ2-3 for the parts outside the CDR3, the full variable domain is DSGVTQTPKHLITATGQRVTLRCSPRSGDLSVYWYQQSLDQGLQFLIQYYNGEERAKGNILERFSAQQFPDLHSELNLSSLELGDSALYFCASSSRGTGTDTQYFGPGTRLTVL.

V and J are TRBV29-1 and TRBJ2-7; 7 nucleotides match TRBD1. This CDR3 comprises 13 residues. Per the germline V gene, CDR1 is SQVTM and CDR2 is ANQGSEA. Trimming cost V 6 bases and J 6 bases; bases outside gene matches: 11. The CDR3 is CSVQTGSAGEQYF. DNA for the CDR3: TGCAGCGTCCAGACAGGGTCTGCGGGCGAGCAGTACTTC.

The gene calls are TRBV14 and TRBJ2-1; 9 bases are shared with TRBD1. Per germline, CDR1 SGHDN and CDR2 FVKESK. The CDR3 sequence is 16 residues long. V gave up 0 bases and J gave up 9 bases; unmatched junction bases: 9. The DNA for the CDR3 is TGTGCCAGCAGCCAAGACCTAAACAGGGGGCTAGGTGAGCAGTTCTTC. Translation gives CASSQDLNRGLGEQFF.

The V call is TRBV7-2, the J call TRBJ2-1, with 9 bases that match TRBD1. The J segment lost 9 bases and the V segment lost 2 bases, leaving 2 bases of the junction unmatched. Germline V gene data show CDR1 as SGHTA and CDR2 as FQGNSA. The CDR3 loop spans 13 amino acids. CDR3 sequence reads: CASSLRGQGEQFF. The DNA for the CDR3 is TGTGCCAGCAGCTTAAGGGGACAGGGTGAGCAGTTCTTC.

The gene calls are TRBV12-5 and TRBJ1-6, with a weak D call TRBD1 (6 bases). The ends were cut back, 5 bases at V and 8 bases at J, with 19 bases in the middle. The CDR3 is made up of 16 amino acids. CDR1 is LGHNT and CDR2 is FRNRAP in the germline V gene. The CDR3 sequence: CASGPNELTGYSPLHF. Written as DNA, the CDR3 is TGTGCTAGTGGTCCAAACGAACTAACAGGGTATTCACCCCTCCACTTT.

The chain couples TRBV11-2 to TRBJ1-1, with TRBD1 as a possible D gene (6 bases). CDR3 length: 13 residues. V lost 6 bases, J lost 4 bases, and 12 bases lay in between. Per the germline V gene, CDR1 is SGHAT and CDR2 is FQNNGV. The CDR3 nucleotides are TGTGCCAGCAGGACTACAGGGCCCACTGAAGCTTTCTTT. Amino acid sequence: CASRTTGPTEAFF.

J is TRBJ1-5 and V is TRBV28, with D maybe TRBD1 (6 bases). The ends were cut back, 4 bases at V and 3 bases at J, with 13 bases in the middle. The V gene's germline CDR1 is MDHEN and CDR2 SYDVKM. This CDR3 contains 15 residues. The CDR3 here is CASSSQGSDNQPQHF. The CDR3 DNA is TGTGCCAGCAGTTCACAGGGAAGTGACAATCAGCCCCAGCATTTT.

Remarks on this clone: This same CDR3 is encoded by further DNA sequences in the sample. As DNA, the CDR3 is TGCGCCAGCAGCCTAGACAGGGGAGGAACTGAAGCTTTCTTT. Protein: CASSLDRGGTEAFF. J is TRBJ1-1 and V is TRBV5-1; 8 bases are a match to TRBD1. The germline V gene has CDR1 SGHRS and CDR2 YFSETQ. There are 14 residues in the CDR3. The V segment lost 4 bases and the J segment 5 bases; nucleotides outside the gene matches: 7.

This chain joins TRBV6-5 and TRBJ2-7, with 8 bases identical to TRBD1. V trimming: 0 bases; J trimming: 2 bases; junction bases outside the gene matches: 3. CDR1 is MNHEY, CDR2 SVGAGI, per germline. CDR3 length: 15 amino acids. Here the CDR3 reads CASSYSTGATYEQYF. CDR3 DNA: TGTGCCAGCAGTTACTCGACAGGGGCGACCTACGAGCAGTACTTC.

The V call is TRBV19, the J call TRBJ2-2; 9 nucleotides line up with TRBD1. Germline CDR1 LNHDA, CDR2 SQIVND (reference sequence). Trimming at V came to 5 bases and at J to 6 bases, leaving 7 bases not matched to a gene. The CDR3 has 15 residues. The CDR3 region is CASSFGQGSAGELFF. DNA of the CDR3: TGTGCCAGTAGTTTTGGACAGGGGTCGGCCGGGGAGCTGTTTTTT. The whole variable domain, remainder taken from reference TRBV19 and TRBJ2-2, is DGGITQSPKYLFRKEGQNVTLSCEQNLNHDAMYWYRQDPGQGLRLIYYSQIVNDFQKGDIAEGYSVSREKKESFPLTVTSAQKNPTAFYLCASSFGQGSAGELFFGEGSRLTVL.

This rearrangement joins TRBV10-3 to TRBJ1-1; a possible D gene is TRBD1 (6 bases). This CDR3 is 14 amino acids long. Between the trimmed V and J ends, which lost 2 bases and 2 bases, there was a span of 9 bases. Germline loops: CDR1 ENHRY, CDR2 SYGVKD. This chain's CDR3 is CAISERDTNTEAFF. CDR3 nucleotide sequence: TGTGCCATCAGTGAGAGGGACACCAACACTGAAGCTTTCTTT.

The chain uses TRBV18 and TRBJ1-5; the match to TRBD1 covers 9 bases. This CDR3 has 16 residues. J gave up 6 bases and V 6 bases, and 12 bases lay outside the gene matches. CDR1 and CDR2 (germline): KGHSH, LQKENI. The CDR3 here is CASSLSGGQGFQPQHF. The CDR3, as DNA: TGTGCCAGCTCCCTTTCGGGGGGACAGGGATTTCAGCCCCAGCATTTT.

A few counts support this clone. The chain has TRBV14 and TRBJ2-3; D unclear. The CDR3 consists of 13 residues. Trimming shortened V by 0 bases and J by 7 bases, and 8 bases separated the two germline ends. Germline V gene lookup returns CDR1 SGHDN and CDR2 FVKESK. The CDR3 region is CASSQDLSNTQYF. CDR3 DNA sequence: TGTGCCAGCAGCCAAGATCTTAGTAATACGCAGTATTTT.

The genes are TRBV6-5 and TRBJ1-4; unclear D gene. CDR1 is MNHEY, CDR2 SVGAGI, per germline. V shed 5 bases and J shed 5 bases, with 15 bases lying between them. The CDR3 spans 15 residues. The CDR3 DNA sequence: TGTGCCAGCAGTCCCAAGGGCGGGAGGAATGAAAAACTGTTTTTT. Protein: CASSPKGGRNEKLFF.

This clone was found a few times. This chain links TRBV3-1 (or the pseudogene TRBV3-2) with TRBJ1-5; D gene ambiguous. V was cut by 4 bases and J by 7 bases, with 11 bases left in between. Looked up from germline, CDR1 is LGHDT and CDR2 is YNNKEL (reference sequence). The CDR3 runs to 13 residues. CDR3 coding DNA: TGTGCCAGCAGCCCTCGTCCAGGCCAGCCCCAGCATTTT. The encoded protein is CASSPRPGQPQHF.

The chain has TRBV5-1 and TRBJ1-1; D unresolved. The length of the CDR3 is 14 residues. CDR1 is SGHRS and CDR2 is YFSETQ in the germline V gene. Trimming took 6 bases from V and 5 from J, leaving 17 bases between them. DNA for the CDR3: TGCGCCAGCAAGCTGGAAAGGAGAGGAACTGAAGCTTTCTTT. Its protein is CASKLERRGTEAFF.

The CDR3 coding sequence is TGTGCCACCAGCGGACAGGTCAACGAGCAGTACTTC. It is translated as CATSGQVNEQYF. The rearrangement joins TRBV24-1 to TRBJ2-7; TRBD1 aligns across 7 bases. J lost 5 bases, V lost 7 bases, and 4 bases had no gene match. Germline-derived CDR1 and CDR2 are KGHDR and SFDVKD. This CDR3 is built from 12 residues.

This clone was seen more than once but under ten times. CDR3 sequence reads: CATSRGGDGSYEQYF. In DNA, the CDR3 is TGTGCCACCAGCAGAGGGGGCGACGGTTCCTACGAGCAGTACTTC. The chain carries TRBV15 and TRBJ2-7; D might be TRBD1 (5 bases). This CDR3 contains 15 residues. Germline-derived CDR1 and CDR2 are LNHNV and YYDKDF (reference sequence). Trimming stripped 1 base from V and 1 base from J, with 11 bases between. The complete variable domain, with remaining parts taken from reference TRBV15 and TRBJ2-7, reads DAMVIQNPRYQVTQFGKPVTLSCSQTLNHNVMYWYQQKSSQAPKLLFHYYDKDFNNEADTPDNFQSRRPNTSFCFLDIRSPGLGDTAMYLCATSRGGDGSYEQYFGPGTRLTVT.

This chain connects TRBV15 to TRBJ2-7; 10 bases agree with TRBD2. CDR1 and CDR2 (germline): LNHNV, YYDKDF (reference sequence). CDR3 size: 17 residues. The junction had 7 bases not matched to a gene; V was cut back by 1 base and J by 1 base. This chain's CDR3 is CATSRGESGGGSYEQYF. The CDR3 region has the DNA TGTGCCACCAGCAGAGGGGAAAGCGGGGGGGGTTCCTACGAGCAGTACTTC. The full variable domain, rest sourced from reference TRBV15 and TRBJ2-7, is DAMVIQNPRYQVTQFGKPVTLSCSQTLNHNVMYWYQQKSSQAPKLLFHYYDKDFNNEADTPDNFQSRRPNTSFCFLDIRSPGLGDTAMYLCATSRGESGGGSYEQYFGPGTRLTVT.

This clone was picked up one time. The chain joins TRBV5-6 to TRBJ1-2; tentative D call: TRBD1 (6 bases). This CDR3 is 15 amino acids long. Per germline, CDR1 SGHDT and CDR2 YYEEEE. The V end lost 1 base, the J end lost 0 bases, and 10 bases lay between the germline ends. The CDR3 DNA reads TGTGCCAGCAGCTTGCCACAGGGTCCTAACTATGGCTACACCTTC. Translating it yields CASSLPQGPNYGYTF.

V is TRBV6-5 and J is TRBJ2-2, with 10 positions matching TRBD1. Germline CDR1 is MNHEY and CDR2 is SVGAGI. The CDR3 runs to 14 residues. Losses at the gene ends were 8 bases for V and 6 bases for J; bases not matched to a gene: 6. The CDR3 nucleotides read TGTGCCAGCGCCAGACAGGGGGCGTCCGGGGAGCTGTTTTTT. This translates into CASARQGASGELFF.